These 10 T cell receptor beta chains were all obtained from the same sample, sequenced in a study of regulatory T cells in long-lasting Graves disease. Combining iRepertoire HTBI primers with Arm-PCR of CDR3 regions, the authors built TCR beta libraries. MiXCR, applied by TCRdb to the multiplex PCR reads, yields one record per CDR3 protein. The data hold 310,000 or so distinct CDR3 sequences, with 22% observed a single time. The time point was: persistent/refractory GD, antithyroid drugs over 5 years with positive TRAb. Construction of the TCR library relied on RNA isolated from PBMCs. Sample: peripheral blood mononuclear cells (PBMCs), taken when the disease was refractory, from a patient treated with antithyroid drugs. The receptors were gathered from a female donor with Graves disease.

This clonotype was seen repeatedly, ten times or more. This rearrangement joins TRBV28 to TRBJ1-1; D possibly corresponds to TRBD1 (5 bases). This CDR3 has 14 residues. V shed 5 bases and J shed 4 bases, with 14 bases lying between them. CDR1 and CDR2 (germline): MDHEN, SYDVKM. CDR3: CASSNYRDPTEAFF. The CDR3 nucleotides are TGTGCCAGCAGTAATTACCGGGACCCCACTGAAGCTTTCTTT.

A word on this clonotype: The conserved phenylalanine or tryptophan normally closing the CDR3 is absent here, so this likely arose from a read error. This chain joins TRBV5-6 and TRBJ2-7; the D call may be TRBD1 or TRBD2 (6 bases each). In germline, CDR1 is SGHDT, CDR2 YYEEEE. CDR3 length: 16 residues. The germline V and J ends were trimmed by 4 bases and 2 bases, with 19 bases remaining between them. CDR3 DNA: TGTGCCAGCAGCAGCACCGTGACAGGAGGGACCTACGAGCAGTACTCC. It translates to CASSSTVTGGTYEQYS.

The V and J genes are TRBV19 and TRBJ1-2; D is perhaps TRBD1 (6 bases). V was clipped by 3 bases and J by 7 bases, with 15 bases between them. Looked up from germline, CDR1 is LNHDA and CDR2 is SQIVND (reference sequence). The CDR3 covers 14 residues. The CDR3 coding sequence is TGTGCCAGTAGTATCAAACCACAGGGCTCTGGCTACACCTTC. This encodes CASSIKPQGSGYTF.

The chain employs TRBV18 and TRBJ1-1; 8 bases fit TRBD1. Germline CDR1 is KGHSH and CDR2 is LQKENI. This CDR3 has 14 residues. The V segment lost 4 bases and the J segment 5 bases; nucleotides outside the gene matches: 6. The CDR3 loop reads CASSQDRAGTEAFF. The CDR3 coding sequence is TGTGCCAGCTCACAGGACAGGGCCGGTACTGAAGCTTTCTTT. Full variable domain (outside the CDR3, taken from reference TRBV18 and TRBJ1-1): NAGVMQNPRHLVRRRGQEARLRCSPMKGHSHVYWYRQLPEEGLKFMVYLQKENIIDESGMPKERFSAEFPKEGPSILRIQQVVRGDSAAYFCASSQDRAGTEAFFGQGTRLTVV.

There are a few counts of this clonotype. Germline is not matched at one junction end, which may reflect a read error. The chain employs TRBV9 and TRBJ1-2, with 8 bases that match TRBD1. CDR3 length: 14 residues. The germline V gene has CDR1 SGDLS and CDR2 YYNGEE. The CDR3 loop is CASSGRNRGYGYAF. The CDR3, as DNA: TGTGCCAGCAGCGGGAGAAACAGGGGGTATGGCTACGCCTTC.

This clonotype was seen ten or more times. This sequence joins TRBV15 and TRBJ2-2; either TRBD1 or TRBD2 may fit D (5 bases each). This CDR3 comprises 16 residues. The germline CDR1 and CDR2 sequences are LNHNV and YYDKDF (reference sequence). The V gene lost 0 bases and the J gene lost 0 bases, with 8 bases spanning the gap. The CDR3 DNA is TGTGCCACCAGCAGAGACCGGGGCACGAACACCGGGGAGCTGTTTTTT. Translation gives CATSRDRGTNTGELFF.

The rearrangement uses TRBV19 and TRBJ2-7, with 9 bases lining up with TRBD1. The CDR3 runs to 15 residues. In germline, CDR1 is LNHDA, CDR2 SQIVND (reference sequence). V trimming: 7 bases; J trimming: 1 base; junction bases outside the gene matches: 8. CDR3 in DNA: TGTGCCAGTACCCCCGGGACAGGGCCTTCCTACGAGCAGTACTTC. Its translation: CASTPGTGPSYEQYF.

This clonotype was observed a handful of times. The CDR3, as DNA: TGTGCCAGCAGTCTTAGGGGGGCTCAGCCCCAGCATTTT. Its protein is CASSLRGAQPQHF. The chain joins TRBV27 to TRBJ1-5; possibly TRBD1 for D (6 bases). V was clipped by 5 bases and J by 6 bases, with 11 bases between them. Looked up from germline, CDR1 is MNHEY and CDR2 is SMNVEV (reference sequence). The CDR3 has 13 residues.

V gene TRBV6-1 combines with J gene TRBJ2-5; D call uncertain. The CDR3 has 13 residues. Deletions cut 7 bases from V and 4 bases from J, with 13 bases between. The V gene's germline CDR1 is MNHNS and CDR2 SASEGT. In nucleotides, the CDR3 is TGTGCCAGCACAGGCCCAGGTCGAGAGACCCAGTACTTC. It encodes CASTGPGRETQYF.

The rearrangement uses TRBV5-4 and TRBJ1-4; possibly TRBD1 for D (6 bases). V was shortened by 0 bases and J by 6 bases, with 12 bases between the two germline ends. Germline V lookup: CDR1 SGHNT, CDR2 YYREEE (reference sequence). The CDR3 totals 15 residues. CDR3 residues: CASSLAGAGDEKLFF. CDR3 DNA: TGTGCCAGCAGCTTGGCAGGGGCTGGTGATGAAAAACTGTTTTTT.